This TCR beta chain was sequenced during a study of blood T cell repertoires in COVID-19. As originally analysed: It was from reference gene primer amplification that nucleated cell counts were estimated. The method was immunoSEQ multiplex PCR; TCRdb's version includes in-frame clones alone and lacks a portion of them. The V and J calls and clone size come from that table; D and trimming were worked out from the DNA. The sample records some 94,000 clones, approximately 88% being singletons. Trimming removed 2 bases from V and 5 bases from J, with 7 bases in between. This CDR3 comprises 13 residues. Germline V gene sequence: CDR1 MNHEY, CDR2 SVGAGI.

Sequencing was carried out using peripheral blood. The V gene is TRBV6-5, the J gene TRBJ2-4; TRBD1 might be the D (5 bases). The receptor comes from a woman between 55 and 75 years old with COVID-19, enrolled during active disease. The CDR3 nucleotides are TGTGCCAGCAGTTACGGACAAGAAAACATTCAGTACTTC. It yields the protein CASSYGQENIQYF.